Below are 23 T cell receptor beta chains sequenced from a single sample in a study of beta chain features in type 1 diabetes. Study-level findings and limits: TCRB CDR3s were moderately but significantly shorter in Type 1 diabetes patients in all four CD4+ subsets.

Their target antigens are unknown. Expressed TCRB transcripts were sequenced because the entire RNA isolate underwent reverse transcription. Profiling relied on immunoSEQ multiplex PCR, and the TCRdb table lists in-frame clones only, not all of them. This sample carries around 300,000 clones, about 15% of them seen once, and the ten largest clones take less than 0.02%. The sample was naive CD4+ T cells from blood. The receptors stem from a man aged 18 to 30 with type 1 diabetes.

CDR3 nucleotide sequence: TGTGCCAGCACCTCCGGGGGTTTAGCCAAAAACATTCAGTACTTC. Encoded protein: CASTSGGLAKNIQYF. V usage is TRBV28 and J usage is TRBJ2-4; D might be TRBD2 (6 bases). The CDR3 has 15 residues. The V gene lost 7 bases and the J gene lost 0 bases, with 13 bases spanning the gap. The germline V gene has CDR1 MDHEN and CDR2 SYDVKM. The entire variable domain, with the rest obtained from reference TRBV28 and TRBJ2-4, is as follows: DVKVTQSSRYLVKRTGEKVFLECVQDMDHENMFWYRQDPGLGLRLIYFSYDVKMKEKGDIPEGYSVSREKKERFSLILESASTNQTSMYLCASTSGGLAKNIQYFGAGTRLSVL.

The chain couples TRBV19 to TRBJ2-3, with D maybe TRBD2 (5 bases). Trimming left V 1 base short and J 4 bases short, with 6 bases between. Per germline, CDR1 LNHDA and CDR2 SQIVND (reference sequence). The CDR3 covers 13 residues. The CDR3 region has the DNA TGTGCCAGTAGTATAGCCGGGGCAGATACGCAGTATTTT. It is translated as CASSIAGADTQYF. The full variable domain, with the rest looked up from reference TRBV19 and TRBJ2-3, is DGGITQSPKYLFRKEGQNVTLSCEQNLNHDAMYWYRQDPGQGLRLIYYSQIVNDFQKGDIAEGYSVSREKKESFPLTVTSAQKNPTAFYLCASSIAGADTQYFGPGTRLTVL.

This clone was seen only a few times. The DNA of the CDR3 is TGTGCCAGCAGCCGGGACAGAACGAGCTATGGCTACACCTTC. Translating it yields CASSRDRTSYGYTF. The chain links TRBV27 to TRBJ1-2; 7 positions agree with TRBD1. Germline values: CDR1 MNHEY, CDR2 SMNVEV (reference sequence). The CDR3 has 14 amino acids. Losses at the gene ends were 6 bases for V and 4 bases for J; bases not matched to a gene: 8.

This sequence joins TRBV4-3 and TRBJ2-3; 7 bases map to TRBD1. V lost 0 bases and J lost 4; bases outside the gene matches: 7. The germline V gene has CDR1 LGHNA and CDR2 YSLEER. The CDR3 totals 16 residues. CDR3 sequence reads: CASSQDLRGIADTQYF. CDR3 DNA: TGCGCCAGCAGCCAAGATCTCAGGGGGATAGCAGATACGCAGTATTTT.

The chain uses TRBV19 and TRBJ2-1; 8 nucleotides agree with TRBD1. The germline V gene encodes CDR1 LNHDA and CDR2 SQIVND (reference sequence). J gave up 0 bases and V 8 bases, and 6 bases lay outside the gene matches. The CDR3 sequence is 15 residues long. The CDR3 is CASAYRGNSYNEQFF. CDR3 in DNA: TGTGCCAGTGCTTACAGGGGGAACTCCTACAATGAGCAGTTCTTC.

This clone was counted between two and nine times. This chain connects TRBV15 to TRBJ2-1; D remains ambiguous. CDR3 size: 15 residues. Trimming cost V 1 base and J 4 bases, with 11 bases left between them. CDR1 and CDR2 from the germline V gene are LNHNV and YYDKDF (reference sequence). The CDR3 region is CATSRGEQTYNEQFF. The CDR3 DNA reads as TGTGCCACCAGCAGAGGCGAACAGACATACAATGAGCAGTTCTTC.

The rearrangement uses TRBV14 and TRBJ2-7; TRBD2 matches at 9 bases. The V and J ends lost 6 bases and 5 bases, in that order; junction bases with no gene match: 11. The CDR3 totals 15 residues. The germline gives CDR1 SGHDN, CDR2 FVKESK. The CDR3 is CASRKAGLARDEQYF. In nucleotides, the CDR3 is TGTGCCAGCAGAAAGGCGGGACTAGCTCGGGACGAGCAGTACTTC.

CDR3 in DNA: TGTGCCAGCAGGACAGATAGCAATCAGCCCCAGCATTTT. Its protein product is CASRTDSNQPQHF. V gene TRBV2 combines with J gene TRBJ1-5, with a tentative D call TRBD1 (5 bases). The CDR3 length is 13 residues. Germline CDR1 and CDR2: SNHLY and FYNNEI. V lost 6 bases and J 0 bases, leaving 6 bases between the germline ends.

This rearrangement joins TRBV25-1 to TRBJ1-2, with 7 bases that match TRBD1. The CDR3 loop spans 15 amino acids. The V segment lost 2 bases and the J segment 4 bases; nucleotides outside the gene matches: 7. CDR1 MGHDK and CDR2 SYGVNS come from the germline V gene. The CDR3 region has the DNA TGTGCCAGCAGTGAAGACGCCAGGGGGGCCTATGGCTACACCTTC. Translating gives CASSEDARGAYGYTF.

The chain employs TRBV6-6 and TRBJ1-2; tentatively, D is TRBD1 (6 bases). Germline lookup yields CDR1 MNHNY and CDR2 SVGAGI (reference sequence). V shed 6 bases and J shed 0 bases, with 11 bases lying between them. This CDR3 comprises 14 residues. The CDR3 protein is CASRGRTANYGYTF. CDR3 nucleotide sequence: TGTGCCAGCAGGGGACGGACAGCTAACTATGGCTACACCTTC.

This clone turned up a few times. V is TRBV11-2 and J is TRBJ2-1; TRBD2 aligns across 9 bases. Germline CDR1 and CDR2: SGHAT and FQNNGV. The length of the CDR3 is 14 residues. J gave up 3 bases and V 5 bases, and 2 bases lay outside the gene matches. The CDR3 loop reads CASSPSGVYNEQFF. The CDR3 DNA reads TGTGCCAGCAGCCCTAGCGGGGTCTACAATGAGCAGTTCTTC.

This clone turned up a few times. This sequence joins TRBV7-6 and TRBJ2-3; D is perhaps TRBD2 (5 bases). V shed 1 base and J shed 6 bases, with 8 bases lying between them. The CDR3 spans 13 residues. Germline CDR1 SGHVS, CDR2 FNYEAQ. The CDR3 is CASSLGLADTQYF. CDR3 DNA sequence: TGTGCCAGCAGCTTAGGTCTAGCCGATACGCAGTATTTT.

This clone was seen only a few times. The chain employs TRBV11-2 and TRBJ2-2; 12 bases are a match to TRBD1. Losses at the gene ends were 7 bases for V and 7 bases for J; bases not matched to a gene: 10. Per germline, CDR1 SGHAT and CDR2 FQNNGV. The CDR3 extends over 16 amino acids. CDR3 sequence reads: CASTLEGTGGHGELFF. The CDR3 DNA reads as TGTGCCAGCACCCTAGAGGGGACAGGGGGCCACGGGGAGCTGTTTTTT.

This clone was detected only a few times. The CDR3 DNA sequence: TGCGCCAGCAGCTGGGACAGTTTGAACACTGAAGCTTTCTTT. Protein product: CASSWDSLNTEAFF. The genes are TRBV5-1 and TRBJ1-1; TRBD1 aligns across 7 bases. The junction had 2 bases not matched to a gene; V was cut back by 3 bases and J by 0 bases. The CDR3 loop spans 14 amino acids. Per germline, CDR1 SGHRS and CDR2 YFSETQ.

This clone came up a few times. The V gene is TRBV7-9, the J gene TRBJ2-1; weak D call: TRBD1 (5 bases). The CDR3 consists of 14 residues. Trimming took off 0 bases at V and 6 bases at J, with 9 bases between the two ends. Germline V gene data show CDR1 as SEHNR and CDR2 as FQNEAQ (reference sequence). The CDR3 reads CASSLAGPLNEQFF. CDR3 DNA sequence: TGTGCCAGCAGCTTAGCGGGGCCCCTCAATGAGCAGTTCTTC.

V gene TRBV30 combines with J gene TRBJ1-5, with D hard to call. The CDR3 has 15 residues. Germline CDR1 and CDR2: GTSNPN and SVGIG (reference sequence). V lost 1 base and J lost 3, with 13 bases in between. This CDR3 is CAWSGLTGINQPQHF. CDR3 nucleotide sequence: TGTGCCTGGAGTGGATTGACGGGGATCAATCAGCCCCAGCATTTT.

Worth noting for this clone: The same CDR3 is also encoded by other DNA sequences in this sample. The rearrangement uses TRBV25-1 and TRBJ2-7, with 7 nucleotides matching TRBD1. V dropped 5 bases and J dropped 2; count of bases not matched to a gene: 3. The CDR3 is 13 amino acids. Germline V lookup: CDR1 MGHDK, CDR2 SYGVNS. The CDR3 sequence: CASSRQGAYEQYF. The CDR3 DNA reads as TGTGCCAGCAGTAGACAGGGTGCCTACGAGCAGTACTTC.

The table lists this clone with a few counts. The chain is built from TRBV9 and TRBJ2-1, with 15 positions matching TRBD2. The CDR3 is 19 residues long. V shed 4 bases and J 0 bases; nucleotides not matched to a gene: 8. Germline V gene lookup returns CDR1 SGDLS and CDR2 YYNGEE. The CDR3 region is CASSNRGLAGGSSYNEQFF. CDR3 DNA: TGTGCCAGCAGCAACCGGGGACTAGCGGGAGGAAGCTCCTACAATGAGCAGTTCTTC.

In its sample, this clone was seen a few times. The chain has TRBV30 and TRBJ2-3, with 9 bases that match TRBD1. This CDR3 has 15 residues. Trimming cost V 3 bases and J 6 bases; bases outside gene matches: 10. Germline CDR1 GTSNPN, CDR2 SVGIG (reference sequence). The CDR3 nucleotides read TGTGCCTGGAGCCCCCGGGACAGGGTTGTGGATACGCAGTATTTT. Translation gives CAWSPRDRVVDTQYF.

The CDR3 sequence: CAWSVGALSETQYF. CDR3 sequence (DNA): TGTGCCTGGAGTGTAGGGGCCCTGAGTGAGACCCAGTACTTC. This chain connects TRBV30 to TRBJ2-5; D is perhaps TRBD1 (5 bases). With 0 bases removed from V and 5 bases from J, the gap between germline ends came to 13 bases. The CDR3 has 14 amino acids. Germline-derived CDR1 and CDR2 are GTSNPN and SVGIG (reference sequence). The full variable domain, in which reference TRBV30 and TRBJ2-5 provide the parts outside the CDR3, is SQTIHQWPATLVQPVGSPLSLECTVEGTSNPNLYWYRQAAGRGLQLLFYSVGIGQISSEVPQNLSASRPQDRQFILSSKKLLLSDSGFYLCAWSVGALSETQYFGPGTRLLVL.

This clone turned up a few times. The gene calls are TRBV7-2 and TRBJ2-7, with D perhaps TRBD2 (5 bases). The CDR3 covers 19 residues. Germline V CDR1 and CDR2: SGHTA, FQGNSA. Trimming cost V 1 base and J 2 bases, with 24 bases left between them. CDR3 bases: TGTGCCAGCAGCTTAGTTGGTACGGCGGGCAGTTCCACACCCTACGAGCAGTACTTC. This translates into CASSLVGTAGSSTPYEQYF. Looking up the rest from reference TRBV7-2 and TRBJ2-7 gives the full variable domain: GAGVSQSPSNKVTEKGKDVELRCDPISGHTALYWYRQSLGQGLEFLIYFQGNSAPDKSGLPSDRFSAERTGGSVSTLTIQRTQQEDSAVYLCASSLVGTAGSSTPYEQYFGPGTRLTVT.

J is TRBJ2-5 and V is TRBV7-9, with a possible D match to TRBD2 (6 bases). This CDR3 has 15 residues. V was cut by 2 bases and J by 4 bases, with 14 bases left in between. In germline, CDR1 is SEHNR, CDR2 FQNEAQ (reference sequence). This CDR3 reads CASSLLKLARETQYF. CDR3 sequence (DNA): TGTGCCAGCAGCTTATTAAAACTAGCTCGAGAGACCCAGTACTTC.

A few counts support this clone. The J gene is TRBJ2-5, the V gene TRBV18; 11 bases match TRBD2. The CDR3 runs to 19 residues. V shed 0 bases and J 1 base; nucleotides not matched to a gene: 10. CDR1 is KGHSH, CDR2 LQKENI, per germline. The CDR3 bases are TGTGCCAGCTCACCACCGAATTTTGCGACTAGCGGGACCCAAGAGACCCAGTACTTC. It is translated as CASSPPNFATSGTQETQYF.